These 21 T cell receptor beta chains were sequenced from one sample in a study of T-cell memory formation after mild COVID-19. TCRdb passed the 5' RACE reads through MiXCR, listing each CDR3 protein once. The sample holds around 300,000 distinct CDR3 sequences; 7.5% to 9.5% are singletons and the top ten take approximately 22%. The specimen sequenced was PBMCs or a T cell subset sorted from them (not recorded which). The receptors were gathered from a man aged 18 to 30 who had mild COVID-19 (a few samples of this study predate the infection). Cell type and time point are not known.

This clonotype showed up just once. The chain is built from TRBV12-3 or TRBV12-4 and TRBJ1-1; D ambiguous. V gave up 3 bases and J gave up 4 bases, with 6 bases separating them. The CDR3 sequence is 12 residues long. The CDR3 DNA is TGTGCCAGCAGTTTGCAGTTCACTGAAGCTTTCTTT. Protein: CASSLQFTEAFF.

This clonotype has more than one count but fewer than ten. The V call is TRBV28, the J call TRBJ2-7; D is undetermined. This CDR3 comprises 12 residues. Germline V gene sequence: CDR1 MDHEN, CDR2 SYDVKM. V dropped 4 bases and J dropped 7 bases, with 11 bases sitting between them. The chain's CDR3 is CASSYPGTEQYV. The CDR3 nucleotides are TGTGCCAGCAGTTATCCAGGAACAGAGCAGTACGTC.

This clonotype was counted at least ten times. The genes are TRBV5-1 and TRBJ2-1, with 9 nucleotides matching TRBD2. The CDR3 covers 16 residues. Unmatched junction bases numbered 9, after V lost 4 bases and J lost 4 bases. CDR1 is SGHRS, CDR2 YFSETQ, per germline. DNA for the CDR3: TGCGCCAGCAGCCAGCGGGGGGTAAAACCGTACAATGAGCAGTTCTTC. It specifies CASSQRGVKPYNEQFF.

V usage is TRBV11-2 and J usage is TRBJ2-1; tentatively, D is TRBD1 (5 bases). Trimming stripped 5 bases from V and 6 bases from J, with 17 bases between. This CDR3 has 15 residues. Germline V gives CDR1 SGHAT, CDR2 FQNNGV. In nucleotides, the CDR3 is TGTGCCAGCAGCGCAACAGGAGCTGAATCCAATGAGCAGTTCTTC. It encodes CASSATGAESNEQFF.

V usage is TRBV6-5 and J usage is TRBJ1-2; D may be TRBD1 (6 bases). The CDR3 runs 14 residues. Looked up from germline, CDR1 is MNHEY and CDR2 is SVGAGI. V shed 4 bases and J shed 4 bases, with 13 bases lying between them. The CDR3 loop reads CASSSRGRVYGYTF. CDR3 sequence (DNA): TGTGCCAGCAGTTCCCGGGGGCGCGTCTATGGCTACACCTTC.

In its sample, this clonotype was seen a few times. This chain connects TRBV27 to TRBJ2-5; 7 positions agree with TRBD2. Germline V lookup: CDR1 MNHEY, CDR2 SMNVEV (reference sequence). This CDR3 spans 15 amino acids. V was pared by 5 bases and J by 0 bases, with 6 bases of the junction left unmatched. The CDR3 region is CASSLRGGYQETQYF. The CDR3 DNA follows: TGTGCCAGCAGTCTAAGGGGAGGGTACCAAGAGACCCAGTACTTC.

The table lists this clonotype with a few counts. The chain links TRBV18 to TRBJ1-2, with TRBD1 identical over 8 bases. Germline values: CDR1 KGHSH, CDR2 LQKENI. The CDR3 covers 16 residues. With V trimmed by 5 bases and J by 0 bases, 8 bases remained unmatched. In DNA, the CDR3 is TGTGCCAGCTCATCGAGGGGACAGGTAGCTAACTATGGCTACACCTTC. This codes for CASSSRGQVANYGYTF.

The chain is built from TRBV4-3 and TRBJ2-3, with a possible D match to TRBD2 (6 bases). The CDR3 has 15 residues. Trimming cost V 5 bases and J 6 bases, with 18 bases left between them. Germline V lookup: CDR1 LGHNA, CDR2 YSLEER. The CDR3 spells CASSSTRDSWDTQYF. The CDR3 DNA is TGCGCCAGCAGCTCAACCCGGGACTCCTGGGATACGCAGTATTTT.

The sample holds many counts of this clonotype. The chain links TRBV4-3 to TRBJ2-3; 7 nucleotides match TRBD2. The CDR3 sequence is 15 residues long. V gave up 4 bases and J gave up 2 bases; unmatched junction bases: 6. CDR1 is LGHNA and CDR2 is YSLEER in the germline V gene. The CDR3 here is CASSRAGDPTDTQYF. For the CDR3, the DNA is TGCGCCAGCAGCCGCGCGGGGGACCCCACAGATACGCAGTATTTT.

This rearrangement joins TRBV6-1 to TRBJ1-1; no definite D call. V lost 2 bases to trimming and J lost 11 bases, with 9 bases between them. The CDR3 length is 11 residues. Germline V lookup: CDR1 MNHNS, CDR2 SASEGT. CDR3 nucleotides: TGTGCCAGCAGTGAATCCCTGGGTGCTTTCTTT. Encoded protein: CASSESLGAFF.

This clonotype has only a few counts. V usage is TRBV20-1 and J usage is TRBJ2-5, with a possible D match to TRBD1 (6 bases). V gave up 5 bases and J gave up 1 base, with 14 bases separating them. CDR1 is DFQATT, CDR2 SNEGSKA, per germline (reference sequence). The CDR3 covers 14 residues. CDR3 sequence (DNA): TGCAGTGCTGACCTGACAGGCCTCCAAGAGACCCAGTACTTC. This codes for CSADLTGLQETQYF.

This clonotype was found a few times. The V and J genes are TRBV6-4 and TRBJ1-1; a weak D match, TRBD1 (6 bases). The CDR3 totals 14 residues. The ends were cut back, 7 bases at V and 3 bases at J, with 15 bases in the middle. CDR1 is MRHNA, CDR2 SNTAGT, per germline. The chain's CDR3 is CASTYTGYHTEAFF. CDR3 sequence (DNA): TGTGCCAGCACTTACACAGGGTATCACACTGAAGCTTTCTTT.

There are a few counts of this clonotype. The chain joins TRBV6-2 or TRBV6-3 to TRBJ2-3; no reliable D call. The CDR3 has 15 residues. In germline, CDR1 is MNHEY, CDR2 SVGEGT. V was trimmed by 2 bases and J by 4 bases, leaving 13 bases between them. CDR3 in amino acids: CASSYVGSVADTQYF. The DNA of the CDR3 is TGTGCCAGCAGTTACGTGGGCTCCGTAGCAGATACGCAGTATTTT.

This clonotype was recorded many times. This chain uses TRBV5-5 with TRBJ1-6; tentatively, D is TRBD1 (5 bases). CDR1 SGHKS and CDR2 YYEKEE come from the germline V gene (reference sequence). Trimming cost V 1 base and J 8 bases, with 13 bases left between them. The CDR3 consists of 15 residues. CDR3 DNA: TGTGCCAGCAGCTTGCGGACCTGGGGGGATTCACCCCTCCACTTT. Its protein product is CASSLRTWGDSPLHF.

V is TRBV6-5 and J is TRBJ2-1, with TRBD1 as a possible D gene (6 bases). This CDR3 is 18 amino acids long. Germline loops: CDR1 MNHEY, CDR2 SVGAGI. Trimming removed 2 bases from V and 4 bases from J, with 21 bases in between. The CDR3 protein is CASSYGDRPPTEYNEQFF. The CDR3 DNA reads as TGTGCCAGCAGTTACGGAGACAGGCCCCCAACAGAATACAATGAGCAGTTCTTC.

This clonotype was counted only a few times. The chain is built from TRBV4-3 and TRBJ2-7; TRBD1 agrees at 8 bases. CDR1 is LGHNA, CDR2 YSLEER, per germline. The CDR3 totals 14 residues. J lost 3 bases, V lost 1 base, and 2 bases had no gene match. The CDR3 protein is CASSQVTGGYEQYF. As DNA, the CDR3 is TGCGCCAGCAGCCAAGTCACAGGGGGCTACGAGCAGTACTTC.

In this sample, this clonotype turned up a few times. The rearrangement joins TRBV20-1 to TRBJ1-2; D gene unclear. The length of the CDR3 is 11 residues. CDR1 and CDR2 (germline): DFQATT, SNEGSKA (reference sequence). Trimming took 2 bases from V and 4 from J, leaving 5 bases between them. CDR3 sequence (DNA): TGCAGTGCTAGAATTGGCTATGGCTACACCTTC. Amino acid sequence: CSARIGYGYTF.

As DNA, the CDR3 is TGCAGTGTAGGATTGGGAGAGACCCAGTACTTC. Residues: CSVGLGETQYF. The chain employs TRBV20-1 and TRBJ2-5; D is ambiguous. The CDR3 is made up of 11 amino acids. The V gene's germline CDR1 is DFQATT and CDR2 SNEGSKA (reference sequence). V was trimmed by 7 bases and J by 4 bases, leaving 10 bases between them.

The genes are TRBV5-4 and TRBJ1-1; D call uncertain. The CDR3 contains 13 residues. Germline CDR1 is SGHNT and CDR2 is YYREEE (reference sequence). With 4 bases removed from V and 1 base from J, the gap between germline ends came to 8 bases. CDR3 loop: CASSQAKNTEAFF. The CDR3 DNA reads as TGTGCCAGCAGCCAGGCTAAGAACACTGAAGCTTTCTTT.

The CDR3 region has the DNA TGTGCCAGCAGCTCCCCGACAGAAGGCTATGGCTACACCTTC. Encoded protein: CASSSPTEGYGYTF. This rearrangement joins TRBV5-6 to TRBJ1-2; the D gene is possibly TRBD1 (5 bases). CDR1 SGHDT and CDR2 YYEEEE come from the germline V gene. V gave up 3 bases and J gave up 4 bases, with 13 bases separating them. The CDR3 sequence is 14 residues long. The entire variable domain, with the rest obtained from reference TRBV5-6 and TRBJ1-2, is as follows: DAGVTQSPTHLIKTRGQQVTLRCSPKSGHDTVSWYQQALGQGPQFIFQYYEEEERQRGNFPDRFSGHQFPNYSSELNVNALLLGDSALYLCASSSPTEGYGYTFGSGTRLTVV.

Only a few counts were recorded for this clonotype. J is TRBJ2-5 and V is TRBV6-1; no definite D call. Germline loops: CDR1 MNHNS, CDR2 SASEGT. CDR3 length: 13 residues. Trimming took 5 bases from V and 2 from J, leaving 9 bases between them. DNA for the CDR3: TGTGCCAGCAGTTTCCAGGATCAAGAGACCCAGTACTTC. This translates into CASSFQDQETQYF.